Detailed here is one T cell receptor (beta chain). Its antigen remains unknown. At the DNA level, this CDR3 is encoded by other sequences in the same sample as well. Measured with immunoSEQ multiplex PCR; TCRdb has only the in-frame clones, and not every one. The top ten clones hold around 0.35% of a sample with over 2 million clones, about nine tenths of them seen once. These data originate in a study of shared clonotypes between healthy human individuals. The study's findings and limits: Naive subsets typically showed greater estimated richness than memory subsets. Specimens sampled were limited to blood, with tissue repertoires likely differing.

Trimming cost V 4 bases and J 4 bases, with 7 bases left between them. Germline V CDR1 and CDR2: ENHRY, SYGVKD. The CDR3 is made up of 12 amino acids. Sequenced input: naive CD4+ T cells from PBMCs. The subset was: CD45RA+ positively selected. The TCR sequence derives from a man aged 18-30 years in good health. Some clones in this sample may be carry-over from other donors' samples. The genes are TRBV10-3 and TRBJ1-2; tentatively, D is TRBD1 (6 bases). CDR3: CAISGGAYGYTF. CDR3 nucleotide sequence: TGTGCCATCAGTGGGGGGGCCTATGGCTACACCTTC.